This TCR beta chain was captured in a study of T cell responses to AZD1222 COVID-19 vaccine. V shed 0 bases and J shed 3 bases, with 9 bases lying between them. This CDR3 is built from 14 residues. Germline V lookup: CDR1 SEHNR, CDR2 FQNEAQ (reference sequence). The protocol was immunoSEQ multiplex PCR, while the TCRdb copy is restricted to in-frame clones and leaves out a portion. The sample carries 94,000 or so clones, 80% to 90% recorded once. This sample comprised peripheral blood, obtained on day 0 of AZD1222 vaccination. The gene calls are TRBV7-9 and TRBJ2-7; D gene ambiguous. This sequence originates from an adult in good health. The CDR3 DNA follows: TGTGCCAGCAGCTTAGCGCACCTGGGCTACGAGCAGTACTTC. Encoded protein: CASSLAHLGYEQYF.